This T cell receptor beta chain was recorded in a study of OX40 agonist ivuxolimab in advanced cancers. Study overall: Past anti-PD-1, anti-PD-L1 or anti-CTLA-4 therapy was accepted, and approximately 40% had received some. Study observations and caveats: Dose levels from 0.1 to 3.0 mg/kg saw CD4+ and CD8+ blood T cells expand clonally by week 6.

The protocol was immunoSEQ multiplex PCR, while the TCRdb copy is restricted to in-frame clones and leaves out a portion. The sample gives about 54,000 clones, approximately 84% of which show up once; 1% to 1.5% is in the top ten. The CDR3 totals 14 residues. Germline CDR1 is MDHEN and CDR2 is SYDVKM. The V gene lost 5 bases and the J gene lost 0 bases, with 10 bases spanning the gap. A word on this clone: Its antigen is not known.

This chain joins TRBV28 and TRBJ1-2, with a weak D call TRBD1 (5 bases). The receptor was isolated from an adult with an advanced solid tumor such as melanoma, head and neck, liver or kidney cancer. The specimen was CD4+ or CD8+ T cells sorted from blood, collected in a trial of the OX40 agonist ivuxolimab. CDR3 in DNA: TGTGCCAGCAGTGGGGGGGGTTCTAACTATGGCTACACCTTC. It yields the protein CASSGGGSNYGYTF.